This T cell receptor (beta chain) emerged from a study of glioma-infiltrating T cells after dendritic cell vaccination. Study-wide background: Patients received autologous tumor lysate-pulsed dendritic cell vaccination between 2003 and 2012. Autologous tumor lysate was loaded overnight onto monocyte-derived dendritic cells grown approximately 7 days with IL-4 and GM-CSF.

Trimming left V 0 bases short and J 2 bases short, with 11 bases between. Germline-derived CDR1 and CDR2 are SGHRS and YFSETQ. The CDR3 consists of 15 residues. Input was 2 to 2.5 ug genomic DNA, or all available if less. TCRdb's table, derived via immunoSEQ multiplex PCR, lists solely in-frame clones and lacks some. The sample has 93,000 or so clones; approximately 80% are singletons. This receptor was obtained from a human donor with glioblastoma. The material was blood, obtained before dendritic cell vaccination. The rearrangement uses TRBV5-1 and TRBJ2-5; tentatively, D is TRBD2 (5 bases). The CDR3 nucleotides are TGCGCCAGCAGCTTGGTTAGCGCCCGGCAAGAGACCCAGTACTTC. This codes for CASSLVSARQETQYF.